The 23 T cell receptor beta chains reported below all come from one sample, sequenced in a study of T-cell memory formation after mild COVID-19. TCRdb re-analysed the 5' RACE reads in MiXCR, keeping a single row per CDR3 protein. The repertoire has about 55,000 distinct CDR3 sequences, more than 9% of them found once; the top ten carry 1.2%. What was sequenced was PBMCs or a T cell subset sorted from them (not recorded which). The receptor set was obtained from a man aged 18 to 30 who had mild COVID-19 (a few samples of this study predate the infection). Cell type and time point are not known.

This clonotype was observed a handful of times. This chain joins TRBV2 and TRBJ2-5, with TRBD1 matching 8 bases. The junction had 11 bases not matched to a gene; V was cut back by 6 bases and J by 2 bases. Germline CDR1 and CDR2: SNHLY and FYNNEI. This CDR3 spans 16 amino acids. CDR3 protein: CASRPRQGWLQETQYF. CDR3 in DNA: TGTGCCAGCAGACCGAGACAGGGGTGGCTTCAAGAGACCCAGTACTTC. The full variable domain, in which reference TRBV2 and TRBJ2-5 provide the parts outside the CDR3, is EPEVTQTPSHQVTQMGQEVILRCVPISNHLYFYWYRQILGQKVEFLVSFYNNEISEKSEIFDDQFSVERPDGSNFTLKIRSTKLEDSAMYFCASRPRQGWLQETQYFGPGTRLLVL.

This clonotype showed up just a few times. The chain combines TRBV5-6 with TRBJ1-1; TRBD1 aligns across 12 bases. Germline V gene sequence: CDR1 SGHDT, CDR2 YYEEEE. This CDR3 comprises 15 residues. After removal of 0 bases from V and 6 bases from J, the junction contained 3 bases not matched to a gene. Written as DNA, the CDR3 is TGTGCCAGCAGCTTGGCGGGACAGGGGGCTCCTGAAGCTTTCTTT. It specifies CASSLAGQGAPEAFF. Combining the CDR3 with reference TRBV5-6 and TRBJ1-1 gives the whole variable domain DAGVTQSPTHLIKTRGQQVTLRCSPKSGHDTVSWYQQALGQGPQFIFQYYEEEERQRGNFPDRFSGHQFPNYSSELNVNALLLGDSALYLCASSLAGQGAPEAFFGQGTRLTVV.

Many counts were recorded for this clonotype. The J gene is TRBJ2-1, the V gene TRBV5-1; 7 nucleotides align to TRBD1. V lost 6 bases and J lost 6; bases outside the gene matches: 9. This CDR3 has 14 residues. Per the germline V gene, CDR1 is SGHRS and CDR2 is YFSETQ. CDR3 sequence: CASTRQGEGNEQFF. For the CDR3, the DNA is TGCGCCAGCACCCGACAGGGAGAAGGCAATGAGCAGTTCTTC.

This clonotype has more than one count but fewer than ten. This sequence joins TRBV29-1 and TRBJ2-7, with D possibly being TRBD1 or TRBD2 (5 bases each). CDR3 length: 14 amino acids. The germline V and J ends were trimmed by 2 bases and 4 bases, with 15 bases remaining between them. Germline V gives CDR1 SQVTM, CDR2 ANQGSEA. CDR3 amino acids: CSVESAVGGYEQYF. CDR3 in DNA: TGCAGCGTTGAATCGGCCGTTGGGGGTTACGAGCAGTACTTC.

This chain uses TRBV7-8 with TRBJ1-6; the D gene is possibly TRBD1 (6 bases). The CDR3 runs to 15 residues. CDR1 is SGHVS, CDR2 FQNEAQ, per germline. V lost 4 bases, J lost 11 bases, and 18 bases lay in between. DNA of the CDR3: TGTGCCAGCAGCTCCGGGGACATTACCCATACACCCCTCCACTTT. Translated: CASSSGDITHTPLHF. Full variable domain (missing parts from reference TRBV7-8 and TRBJ1-6): GAGVSQSPRYKVAKRGQDVALRCDPISGHVSLFWYQQALGQGPEFLTYFQNEAQLDKSGLPSDRFFAERPEGSVSTLKIQRTQQEDSAVYLCASSSGDITHTPLHFGNGTRLTVT.

The rearrangement uses TRBV7-2 and TRBJ1-1; 9 bases align to TRBD1. V shed 6 bases, J shed 4 bases, and the junction held 6 bases outside the gene matches. The CDR3 length is 14 residues. From germline, CDR1 is SGHTA and CDR2 FQGNSA. The CDR3 nucleotides are TGTGCCAGCAGGACAGGGGGTGGCGGCACTGAAGCTTTCTTT. This encodes CASRTGGGGTEAFF.

With regard to this clonotype: This likely comes from a read error, as the CDR3 has no conserved phenylalanine or tryptophan at its end. V is TRBV19 and J is TRBJ1-2; TRBD1 matches 8 bases. V lost 3 bases to trimming and J lost 4 bases; unmatched junction nucleotides: 10. The CDR3 is made up of 16 amino acids. The germline V gene encodes CDR1 LNHDA and CDR2 SQIVND (reference sequence). The CDR3 loop reads CASSIPPGTGSYGYTV. CDR3 DNA: TGTGCCAGTAGTATCCCTCCCGGGACAGGAAGCTATGGCTACACCGTC.

This clonotype came up many times. The chain joins TRBV27 to TRBJ2-4, with 8 nucleotides matching TRBD2. V dropped 1 base and J dropped 0; count of bases not matched to a gene: 11. Germline CDR1 reads MNHEY; CDR2 reads SMNVEV (reference sequence). The CDR3 loop spans 19 amino acids. The CDR3 protein is CASSLFGRAGAGAKNIQYF. Written as DNA, the CDR3 is TGTGCCAGCAGTTTATTCGGGCGAGCGGGGGCCGGAGCCAAAAACATTCAGTACTTC.

V and J are TRBV28 and TRBJ2-1, with TRBD2 matching 8 bases. The CDR3 has 17 residues. With V trimmed by 0 bases and J by 3 bases, 7 bases remained unmatched. Germline V gene data show CDR1 as MDHEN and CDR2 as SYDVKM. This chain's CDR3 is CASSLWGRGGFYNEQFF. CDR3 nucleotide sequence: TGTGCCAGCAGTTTATGGGGCCGGGGGGGGTTCTACAATGAGCAGTTCTTC.

At least ten counts were recorded for this clonotype. The gene calls are TRBV10-3 and TRBJ2-3; D not certain. The germline V and J ends were trimmed by 0 bases and 5 bases, with 6 bases remaining between them. Germline loops: CDR1 ENHRY, CDR2 SYGVKD. This CDR3 is 13 amino acids long. The chain's CDR3 is CAISESDGDTQYF. CDR3 nucleotides: TGTGCCATCAGTGAGTCGGACGGAGATACGCAGTATTTT.

This clonotype has at least ten counts. The chain links TRBV5-8 to TRBJ2-7, with D uncertain. Per the germline V gene, CDR1 is SGHTS and CDR2 is YDEGEE. Between the trimmed V and J ends, which lost 0 bases and 1 base, there was a span of 8 bases. CDR3 length equals 14 residues. DNA of the CDR3: TGTGCCAGCAGCTTGGGGCCCCGATCCTACGAGCAGTACTTC. This sequence encodes CASSLGPRSYEQYF.

The V and J genes are TRBV6-5 and TRBJ1-5; the D is unclear. The V end was cut by 4 bases, the J end by 0 bases, with 10 bases between. Germline CDR1 MNHEY, CDR2 SVGAGI. The length of the CDR3 is 15 residues. The CDR3 DNA reads TGTGCCAGCAGTTTACATGGAAATAGCAATCAGCCCCAGCATTTT. It yields the protein CASSLHGNSNQPQHF.

This clonotype was picked up a small number of times. The chain joins TRBV7-2 to TRBJ2-5, with 7 bases lining up with TRBD2. Trimming cost V 7 bases and J 5 bases; bases outside gene matches: 7. CDR1 is SGHTA and CDR2 is FQGNSA in the germline V gene. The CDR3 loop spans 13 amino acids. In nucleotides, the CDR3 is TGTGCCAGCACGACTATGGGAGGGGAGACCCAGTACTTC. Its protein product is CASTTMGGETQYF.

Details on this clonotype: The final CDR3 position lacks the conserved phenylalanine or tryptophan, pointing to a likely read error. The chain couples TRBV12-3 or TRBV12-4 to TRBJ2-1; tentatively, D is TRBD1 or TRBD2 (5 bases each). CDR3 length equals 13 residues. The V end lost 8 bases, the J end lost 5 bases, and 13 bases lay between the germline ends. This CDR3 is CASAEGWNNEQFL. The CDR3 nucleotides read TGTGCCAGCGCCGAGGGGTGGAACAATGAGCAGTTCTTA.

The chain combines TRBV2 with TRBJ1-2, with a possible D match to TRBD1 (5 bases). From germline, CDR1 is SNHLY and CDR2 FYNNEI. Trimming pared 5 bases from V and 2 bases from J, leaving 9 bases between. This CDR3 has 13 residues. The CDR3 region has the DNA TGTGCCAGCAGTCAGGACATAAACTATGGCTACACCTTC. Its translation is CASSQDINYGYTF. The full variable domain, its missing parts supplied by reference TRBV2 and TRBJ1-2, is EPEVTQTPSHQVTQMGQEVILRCVPISNHLYFYWYRQILGQKVEFLVSFYNNEISEKSEIFDDQFSVERPDGSNFTLKIRSTKLEDSAMYFCASSQDINYGYTFGSGTRLTVV.

This clonotype was seen repeatedly, ten times or more. This chain joins TRBV5-1 and TRBJ2-3; D tentatively fits TRBD1 or TRBD2 (6 bases each). CDR1 is SGHRS, CDR2 YFSETQ, per germline. V was shortened by 0 bases and J by 4 bases, with 9 bases between the two germline ends. CDR3 size: 14 residues. DNA for the CDR3: TGCGCCAGCAGCTTGGAGGGGGGCCCAGATACGCAGTATTTT. Protein product: CASSLEGGPDTQYF. The complete variable domain, with remaining parts taken from reference TRBV5-1 and TRBJ2-3, reads KAGVTQTPRYLIKTRGQQVTLSCSPISGHRSVSWYQQTPGQGLQFLFEYFSETQRNKGNFPGRFSGRQFSNSRSEMNVSTLELGDSALYLCASSLEGGPDTQYFGPGTRLTVL.

This clonotype showed up just a few times. V usage is TRBV7-3 and J usage is TRBJ1-1; 8 bases fit TRBD1. J gave up 8 bases and V 5 bases, and 10 bases lay outside the gene matches. CDR3 size: 14 residues. Germline loops: CDR1 SGHTA, CDR2 FQGTGA. The CDR3 spells CASSASTGASEAFF. CDR3 DNA sequence: TGTGCCAGCAGCGCCTCGACAGGGGCGAGCGAAGCTTTCTTT.

In this sample, this clonotype turned up a few times. CDR3 protein: CASGDRGGYTEAFF. In DNA, the CDR3 is TGTGCCAGCGGAGACAGGGGAGGATACACTGAAGCTTTCTTT. The chain joins TRBV7-3 to TRBJ1-1; 8 bases fit TRBD1. There are 14 residues in the CDR3. The junction had 8 bases not matched to a gene; V was cut back by 8 bases and J by 3 bases. CDR1 is SGHTA and CDR2 is FQGTGA in the germline V gene.

This clonotype was detected ten times or more. V gene TRBV5-1 combines with J gene TRBJ2-5; D unresolved. Germline values: CDR1 SGHRS, CDR2 YFSETQ. V dropped 0 bases and J dropped 3 bases, with 6 bases sitting between them. The CDR3 sequence is 13 residues long. CDR3 nucleotides: TGCGCCAGCAGCTTGGACGGTGAAGAGACCCAGTACTTC. The encoded protein is CASSLDGEETQYF.

The sample holds a few counts of this clonotype. The V gene is TRBV20-1, the J gene TRBJ2-7; D unclear. The CDR3 is made up of 14 amino acids. Germline V lookup: CDR1 DFQATT, CDR2 SNEGSKA (reference sequence). Trimming removed 0 bases from V and 3 bases from J, with 12 bases in between. This CDR3 reads CSAREGSTHYEQYF. The DNA for the CDR3 is TGCAGTGCTAGAGAAGGGTCCACACACTACGAGCAGTACTTC.

In its sample, this clonotype was seen a few times. The chain combines TRBV7-2 with TRBJ2-5; 9 bases agree with TRBD2. V was pared by 7 bases and J by 5 bases, with 8 bases of the junction left unmatched. The CDR3 is 14 residues long. The germline V gene has CDR1 SGHTA and CDR2 FQGNSA. CDR3 coding DNA: TGTGCCAGCAAGGCGGGGGGGCCGTCGGAGACCCAGTACTTC. Protein product: CASKAGGPSETQYF.

V and J are TRBV12-3 or TRBV12-4 and TRBJ1-5, with unresolved D. Trimming took off 7 bases at V and 1 base at J, with 11 bases between the two ends. The CDR3 is 14 residues long. This CDR3 is CASKRAGSNQPQHF. DNA for the CDR3: TGTGCCAGCAAACGGGCGGGCAGCAATCAGCCCCAGCATTTT.

This clonotype was recorded at least ten times. CDR3 loop: CASSLLGTGTYNEQFF. The CDR3 DNA sequence: TGCGCCAGCAGCTTGCTCGGGACAGGTACCTACAATGAGCAGTTCTTC. The V and J genes are TRBV5-1 and TRBJ2-1, with 8 bases fitting TRBD1. J gave up 2 bases and V 1 base, and 5 bases lay outside the gene matches. Germline CDR1 is SGHRS and CDR2 is YFSETQ. The CDR3 is made up of 16 amino acids.